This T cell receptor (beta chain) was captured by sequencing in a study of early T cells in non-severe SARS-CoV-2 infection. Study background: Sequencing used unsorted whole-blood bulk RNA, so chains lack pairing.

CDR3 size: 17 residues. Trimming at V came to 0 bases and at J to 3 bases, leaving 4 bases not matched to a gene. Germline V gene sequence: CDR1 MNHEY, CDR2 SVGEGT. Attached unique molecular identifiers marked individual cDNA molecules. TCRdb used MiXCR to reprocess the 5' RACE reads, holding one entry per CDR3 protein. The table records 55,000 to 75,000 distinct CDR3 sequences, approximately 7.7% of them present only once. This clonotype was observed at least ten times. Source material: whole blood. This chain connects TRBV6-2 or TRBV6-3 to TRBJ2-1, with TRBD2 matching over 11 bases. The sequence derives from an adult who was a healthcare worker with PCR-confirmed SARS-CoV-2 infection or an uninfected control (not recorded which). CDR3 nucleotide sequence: TGTGCCAGCAGTTACTCTCCGACTAGCGGGATCTACAATGAGCAGTTCTTC. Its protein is CASSYSPTSGIYNEQFF.